The source of this TCR beta chain is a study of blood T cell repertoires in COVID-19. Study-level information: PBMCs, B-cell-depleted T cells, or T cells were the source of the cDNA or gDNA that made up the material.

Methods used by the authors: Amplification with reference gene primers provided the estimates of nucleated cell counts. Produced via immunoSEQ multiplex PCR; TCRdb's table is partial and in-frame only. D and trimming were read from the DNA, whereas the V and J calls and clone size are those reported in that table. Of fewer than 120,000 clones listed, approximately 70% are singletons. The V gene's germline CDR1 is MDHEN and CDR2 SYDVKM. With 4 bases removed from V and 10 bases from J, the gap between germline ends came to 11 bases. The CDR3 has 11 residues. The source material was peripheral blood. The source of this sequence is a woman aged 60-70 years with acute or convalescent COVID-19. This chain links TRBV28 with TRBJ2-7; a weak D match, TRBD1 (5 bases). The CDR3 sequence is CASSSIQGQYF. DNA of the CDR3: TGTGCCAGCAGTTCTATCCAGGGACAGTACTTC.